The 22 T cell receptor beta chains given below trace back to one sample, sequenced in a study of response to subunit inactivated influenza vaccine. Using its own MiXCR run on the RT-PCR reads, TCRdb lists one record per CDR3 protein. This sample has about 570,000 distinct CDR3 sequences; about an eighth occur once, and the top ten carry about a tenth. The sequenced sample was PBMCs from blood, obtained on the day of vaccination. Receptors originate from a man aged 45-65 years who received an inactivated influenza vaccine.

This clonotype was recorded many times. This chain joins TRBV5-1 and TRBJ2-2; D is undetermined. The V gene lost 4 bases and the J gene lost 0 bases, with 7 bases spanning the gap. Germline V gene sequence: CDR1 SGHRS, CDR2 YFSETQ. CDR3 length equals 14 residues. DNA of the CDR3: TGCGCCAGCAGCCTCAGATCGAACACCGGGGAGCTGTTTTTT. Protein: CASSLRSNTGELFF.

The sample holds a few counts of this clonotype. The CDR3 DNA follows: TGTGCCACCAGCGATGGGATTTTGGGCAGCACAGATACGCAGTATTTT. Translation: CATSDGILGSTDTQYF. The gene calls are TRBV15 and TRBJ2-3; D not resolved. V gave up 5 bases and J gave up 0 bases, with 15 bases separating them. The CDR3 consists of 16 residues. Per the germline V gene, CDR1 is LNHNV and CDR2 is YYDKDF (reference sequence).

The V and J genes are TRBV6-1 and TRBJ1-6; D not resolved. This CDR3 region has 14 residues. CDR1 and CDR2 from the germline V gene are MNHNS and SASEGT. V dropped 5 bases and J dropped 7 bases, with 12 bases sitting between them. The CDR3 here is CASSTQAWNSPLHF. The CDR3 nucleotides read TGTGCCAGCAGTACCCAGGCCTGGAATTCACCCCTCCACTTT.

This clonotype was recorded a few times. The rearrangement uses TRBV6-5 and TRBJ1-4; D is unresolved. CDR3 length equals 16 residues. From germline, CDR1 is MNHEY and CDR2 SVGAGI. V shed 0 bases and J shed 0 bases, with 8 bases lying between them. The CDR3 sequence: CASSYSSSATNEKLFF. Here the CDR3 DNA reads TGTGCCAGCAGTTACTCCTCCAGTGCAACTAATGAAAAACTGTTTTTT.

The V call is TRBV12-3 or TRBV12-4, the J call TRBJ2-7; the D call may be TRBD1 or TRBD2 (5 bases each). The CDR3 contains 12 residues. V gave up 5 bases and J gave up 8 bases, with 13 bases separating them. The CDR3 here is CASSEGTLQQYF. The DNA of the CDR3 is TGTGCCAGCAGTGAAGGGACCTTGCAGCAGTACTTC.

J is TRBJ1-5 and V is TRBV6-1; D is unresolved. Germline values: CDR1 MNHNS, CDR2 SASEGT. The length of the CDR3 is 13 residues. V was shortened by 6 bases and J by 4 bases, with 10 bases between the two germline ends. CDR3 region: CASRTSHNQPQHF. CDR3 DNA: TGTGCCAGCAGGACATCCCATAATCAGCCCCAGCATTTT.

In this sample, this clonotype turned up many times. The CDR3: CASSSGQGLLQGVEKLFF. Here the CDR3 DNA reads TGTGCCAGCAGTTCCGGACAGGGGCTCCTTCAGGGGGTTGAAAAACTGTTTTTT. The chain employs TRBV12-3 or TRBV12-4 and TRBJ1-4, with 9 positions matching TRBD1. The CDR3 is 18 residues long. Unmatched junction bases numbered 16, after V lost 4 bases and J lost 7 bases.

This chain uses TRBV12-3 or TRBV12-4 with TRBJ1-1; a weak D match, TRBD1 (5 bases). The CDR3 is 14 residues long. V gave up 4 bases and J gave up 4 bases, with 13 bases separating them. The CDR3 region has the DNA TGTGCCAGCAGTTACGGGACCCTTGTCACTGAAGCTTTCTTT. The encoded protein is CASSYGTLVTEAFF.

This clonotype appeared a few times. The CDR3: CASSRRDRNPYEQYF. Written as DNA, the CDR3 is TGTGCCAGCAGTCGACGGGACCGTAACCCCTACGAGCAGTACTTC. The V and J genes are TRBV12-3 or TRBV12-4 and TRBJ2-7, with D perhaps matching TRBD1 or TRBD2 (5 bases each). The CDR3 is made up of 15 amino acids. The germline V and J ends were trimmed by 5 bases and 2 bases, with 16 bases remaining between them.

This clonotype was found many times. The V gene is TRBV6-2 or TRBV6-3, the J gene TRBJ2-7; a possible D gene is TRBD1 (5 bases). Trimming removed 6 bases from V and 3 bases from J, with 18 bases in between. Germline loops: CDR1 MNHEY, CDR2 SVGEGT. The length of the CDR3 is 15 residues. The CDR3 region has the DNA TGTGCCAGCAGGATGCCTTCAGGGCGCGTCTACGAGCAGTACTTC. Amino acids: CASRMPSGRVYEQYF.

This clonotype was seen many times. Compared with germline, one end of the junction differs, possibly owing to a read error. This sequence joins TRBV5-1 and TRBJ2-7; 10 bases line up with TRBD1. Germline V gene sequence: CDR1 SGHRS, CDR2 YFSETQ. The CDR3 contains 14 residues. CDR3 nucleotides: TGTGCCAGCAGCTTCGGGACAGGGGCCTACGAGCAGTACTTC. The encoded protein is CASSFGTGAYEQYF.

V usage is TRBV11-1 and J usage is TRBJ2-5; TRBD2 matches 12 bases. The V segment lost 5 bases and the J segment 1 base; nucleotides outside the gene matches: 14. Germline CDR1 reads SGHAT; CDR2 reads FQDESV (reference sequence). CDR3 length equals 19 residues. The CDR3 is CASSPGLAGTYWGQETQYF. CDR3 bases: TGTGCCAGCAGCCCCGGACTAGCGGGGACTTACTGGGGCCAAGAGACCCAGTACTTC.

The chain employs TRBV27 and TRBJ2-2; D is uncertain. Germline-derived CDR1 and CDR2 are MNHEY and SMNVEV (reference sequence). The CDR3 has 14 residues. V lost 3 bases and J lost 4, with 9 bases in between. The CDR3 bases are TGTGCCAGCAGTTTCTGGCCGGTCACCGGGGAGCTGTTTTTT. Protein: CASSFWPVTGELFF.

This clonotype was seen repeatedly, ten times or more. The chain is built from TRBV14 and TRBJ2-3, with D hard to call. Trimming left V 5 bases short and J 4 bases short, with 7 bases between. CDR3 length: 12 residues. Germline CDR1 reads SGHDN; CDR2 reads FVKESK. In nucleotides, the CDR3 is TGTGCCAGCAGCATAGAGCCAGATACGCAGTATTTT. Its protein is CASSIEPDTQYF.

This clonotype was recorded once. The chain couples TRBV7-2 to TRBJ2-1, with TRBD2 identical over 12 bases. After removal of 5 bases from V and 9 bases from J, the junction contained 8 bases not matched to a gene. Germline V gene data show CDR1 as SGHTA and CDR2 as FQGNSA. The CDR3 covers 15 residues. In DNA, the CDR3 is TGTGCCAGCAGCCTACTAGCGGGGGGTCCCGTTGAGCAGTTCTTC. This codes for CASSLLAGGPVEQFF.

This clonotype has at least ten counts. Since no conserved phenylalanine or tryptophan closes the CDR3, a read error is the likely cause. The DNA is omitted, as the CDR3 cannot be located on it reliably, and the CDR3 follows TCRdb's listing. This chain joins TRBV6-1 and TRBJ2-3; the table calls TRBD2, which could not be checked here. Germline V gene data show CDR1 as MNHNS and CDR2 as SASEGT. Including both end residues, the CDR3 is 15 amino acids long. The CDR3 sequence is CASRSAGRSGRALVL.

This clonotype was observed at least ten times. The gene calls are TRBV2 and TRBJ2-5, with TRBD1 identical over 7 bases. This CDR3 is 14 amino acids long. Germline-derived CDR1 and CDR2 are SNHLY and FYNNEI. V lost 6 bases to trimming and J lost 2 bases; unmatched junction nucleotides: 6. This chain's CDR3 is CASRQGPYQETQYF. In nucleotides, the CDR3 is TGTGCCAGCAGACAGGGGCCCTATCAAGAGACCCAGTACTTC.

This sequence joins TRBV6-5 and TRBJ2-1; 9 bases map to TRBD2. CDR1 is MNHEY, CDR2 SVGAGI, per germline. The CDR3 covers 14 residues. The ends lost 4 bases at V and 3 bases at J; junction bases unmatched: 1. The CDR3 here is CASSWTSDYNEQFF. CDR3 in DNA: TGTGCCAGCAGTTGGACTAGCGACTACAATGAGCAGTTCTTC.

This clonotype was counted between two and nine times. DNA for the CDR3: TGCAGCTCCGGGACAGGGGTCACCGGGGAGCTGTTTTTT. Its protein is CSSGTGVTGELFF. V is TRBV29-1 and J is TRBJ2-2; TRBD1 agrees at 10 bases. Germline V gene lookup returns CDR1 SQVTM and CDR2 ANQGSEA. The CDR3 length is 13 residues. Trimming cost V 8 bases and J 4 bases; bases outside gene matches: 4.

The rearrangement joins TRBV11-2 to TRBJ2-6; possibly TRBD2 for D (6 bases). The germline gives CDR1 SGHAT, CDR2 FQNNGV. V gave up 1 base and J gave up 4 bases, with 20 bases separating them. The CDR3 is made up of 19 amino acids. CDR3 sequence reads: CASSLGPGRGSSGANVLTF. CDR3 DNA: TGTGCCAGCAGCTTAGGACCGGGACGGGGGTCTTCCGGGGCCAACGTCCTGACTTTC.

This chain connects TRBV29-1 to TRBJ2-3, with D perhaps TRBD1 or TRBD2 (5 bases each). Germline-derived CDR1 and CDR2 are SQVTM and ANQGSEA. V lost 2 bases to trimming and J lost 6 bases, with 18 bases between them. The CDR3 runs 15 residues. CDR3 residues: CSVERDGSGRDTQYF. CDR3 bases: TGCAGCGTTGAAAGGGACGGATCGGGAAGGGATACGCAGTATTTT.

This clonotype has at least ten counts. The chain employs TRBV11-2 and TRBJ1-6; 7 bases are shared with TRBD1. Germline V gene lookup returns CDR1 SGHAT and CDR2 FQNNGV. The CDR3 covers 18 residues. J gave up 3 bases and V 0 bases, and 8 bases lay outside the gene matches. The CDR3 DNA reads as TGTGCCAGCAGCTTAGATGGGGCAGGGGGGTTCTATAATTCACCCCTCCACTTT. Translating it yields CASSLDGAGGFYNSPLHF.